The sequence of this T cell receptor beta chain was determined in a study of T cells after posttransplantation cyclophosphamide. Produced via immunoSEQ multiplex PCR; TCRdb's table is partial and in-frame only. The sample contains fewer than 13,000 clones, approximately 86% of which appear only once. Germline CDR1 is KGHSH and CDR2 is LQKENI. V was trimmed by 0 bases and J by 4 bases, leaving 13 bases between them. The CDR3 runs to 15 residues. Cyclophosphamide on days +3 and +4 followed busulfan-fludarabine conditioning and a marrow graft. The gene calls are TRBV18 and TRBJ2-7; perhaps TRBD2 as D (7 bases). The sample here was CD4+ T cells sorted from PBMCs, taken after allogeneic stem cell transplant with posttransplant cyclophosphamide. The clonotype originates from a male patient between 25 and 40 years old who received an allogeneic stem cell transplant from a related donor, was CMV-positive, and had acute GVHD only. The graft donor may be the source of some T cells. CDR3 protein: CASSPPSRGGYEQYF. The CDR3 bases are TGTGCCAGCTCACCACCGAGCAGGGGAGGGTACGAGCAGTACTTC.